The 22 T cell receptor beta chains reported below all come from one sample, sequenced in a study of T cells in Graves' hyperthyroidism and ophthalmopathy. TCR beta CDR3 region amplification was performed from RNA transcripts. The TCR CDR3 first-round RT-PCR relied on the HTBI primer set. TCRdb reanalysed the multiplex PCR reads using MiXCR and keeps one entry per CDR3 protein. The table shows around 560,000 distinct CDR3 sequences, with 15% to 20% occurring only once. Sequenced: blood. All receptors come from a woman aged 18-29 years with Graves' hyperthyroidism.

This clonotype was found many times. This rearrangement joins TRBV12-3 or TRBV12-4 to TRBJ1-2; maybe TRBD1 (6 bases). V was clipped by 8 bases and J by 6 bases, with 13 bases between them. The CDR3 extends over 12 amino acids. The CDR3 loop is CASLAGGNGYTF. CDR3 nucleotide sequence: TGTGCCAGCCTCGCGGGGGGCAATGGCTACACCTTC.

The chain couples TRBV11-3 to TRBJ2-1, with D uncertain. Per the germline V gene, CDR1 is SGHNT and CDR2 is YENEEA. Trimming pared 5 bases from V and 5 bases from J, leaving 16 bases between. The CDR3 loop spans 15 amino acids. CDR3 loop: CASSAALTADNEQFF. The CDR3 coding sequence is TGTGCCAGCAGCGCCGCCCTAACCGCCGACAATGAGCAGTTCTTC.

The chain employs TRBV12-3 or TRBV12-4 and TRBJ1-3; D is perhaps TRBD1 (5 bases). Trimming pared 9 bases from V and 6 bases from J, leaving 12 bases between. CDR3 length: 12 amino acids. The CDR3 DNA reads as TGTGCCAGGAAGGGGACCCTAAACACCATATATTTT. It translates to CARKGTLNTIYF.

Of note for this clonotype: A much larger clone sits a single nucleotide away, making a read error possible. V gene TRBV7-8 combines with J gene TRBJ1-2; D possibly corresponds to TRBD1 (5 bases). The CDR3 runs 13 residues. CDR1 SGHVS and CDR2 FQNEAQ come from the germline V gene. CDR3 DNA sequence: TGTGCCAGCAGCCAACAGGAGTCCTATGGCCACACCTTC. Its translation: CASSQQESYGHTF.

This clonotype was observed many times. The V call is TRBV2, the J call TRBJ1-5; D might be TRBD1 (6 bases). This CDR3 is built from 16 residues. Trimming took off 0 bases at V and 8 bases at J, with 17 bases between the two ends. CDR1 SNHLY and CDR2 FYNNEI come from the germline V gene. CDR3 nucleotide sequence: TGTGCCAGCAGTGAAGCGCTTGGGGGGGGCCGGGAGCCCCAGCATTTT. It specifies CASSEALGGGREPQHF. Drawing the rest from reference TRBV2 and TRBJ1-5, the complete variable domain is EPEVTQTPSHQVTQMGQEVILRCVPISNHLYFYWYRQILGQKVEFLVSFYNNEISEKSEIFDDQFSVERPDGSNFTLKIRSTKLEDSAMYFCASSEALGGGREPQHFGDGTRLSIL.

The V call is TRBV15, the J call TRBJ1-2, with 7 bases that match TRBD1. Germline V gene sequence: CDR1 LNHNV, CDR2 YYDKDF (reference sequence). The CDR3 covers 15 residues. The V gene end was trimmed by 5 bases and the J gene end by 5 bases; junction bases not matched to a gene: 11. CDR3 nucleotide sequence: TGTGCCACCAGCCTATTAGGGGACAGTCGATATGGCTACACCTTC. Translating it yields CATSLLGDSRYGYTF.

This clonotype was counted many times. The chain recombines TRBV2 with TRBJ2-7, with 11 bases fitting TRBD2. V gave up 6 bases and J gave up 3 bases; unmatched junction bases: 7. CDR3 size: 15 residues. The germline gives CDR1 SNHLY, CDR2 FYNNEI. In DNA, the CDR3 is TGTGCCAGCAGACAACGTAGCGGGGGGGGCTACGAGCAGTACTTC. This codes for CASRQRSGGGYEQYF.

The genes are TRBV24-1 and TRBJ2-3; 7 nucleotides line up with TRBD2. The ends lost 5 bases at V and 2 bases at J; junction bases unmatched: 6. Germline V gene lookup returns CDR1 KGHDR and CDR2 SFDVKD. The CDR3 extends over 15 amino acids. The DNA of the CDR3 is TGTGCCACCAGTGTATGGGGGGGAAACACAGATACGCAGTATTTT. Its translation is CATSVWGGNTDTQYF.

This clonotype has at least ten counts. The gene calls are TRBV7-3 and TRBJ2-1; D is ambiguous. In germline, CDR1 is SGHTA, CDR2 FQGTGA. This CDR3 spans 13 amino acids. Trimming cost V 0 bases and J 13 bases, with 13 bases left between them. CDR3 DNA sequence: TGTGCCAGCAGCTTAACGTCCTACGCCCCTCAGTTCTTC. The encoded protein is CASSLTSYAPQFF.

The V gene is TRBV6-1, the J gene TRBJ1-1; D unclear. CDR1 and CDR2 from the germline V gene are MNHNS and SASEGT. This CDR3 has 16 amino acids. V lost 2 bases and J 1 base, leaving 14 bases between the germline ends. The CDR3 DNA is TGTGCCAGCAGTGAATATGGTGGAAGATCGAACACTGAAGCTTTCTTT. It specifies CASSEYGGRSNTEAFF.

This clonotype was recorded a few times. The chain couples TRBV10-1 to TRBJ2-1; 9 bases map to TRBD2. V trimming: 3 bases; J trimming: 5 bases; junction bases outside the gene matches: 2. The germline gives CDR1 WNHNN, CDR2 SYGVQD (reference sequence). The CDR3 totals 14 residues. The CDR3 coding sequence is TGCGCCAGCAGTGATGAGCGGGGGGACAATGAGCAGTTCTTC. Translated, it gives CASSDERGDNEQFF.

The rearrangement uses TRBV19 and TRBJ2-2, with D perhaps given as TRBD1 or TRBD2 (5 bases each). Trimming shortened V by 3 bases and J by 6 bases, and 14 bases separated the two germline ends. CDR3 length equals 15 residues. Germline assignment: CDR1 LNHDA and CDR2 SQIVND (reference sequence). The CDR3 sequence is CASSMPGQGAGELFF. The DNA for the CDR3 is TGTGCCAGTAGTATGCCGGGGCAGGGCGCCGGGGAGCTGTTTTTT.

The CDR3 loop is CASSDLGTPNYGYTF. CDR3 coding DNA: TGTGCCAGCAGTGACCTCGGGACGCCTAACTATGGCTACACCTTC. This sequence joins TRBV3-1 and TRBJ1-2, with a possible D match to TRBD1 (5 bases). The ends were cut back, 6 bases at V and 0 bases at J, with 14 bases in the middle. This CDR3 spans 15 amino acids. Germline CDR1 LGHDT, CDR2 YNNKEL (reference sequence).

On this clonotype: This sequence may be a read error, since a much larger clone differs from it by one base. The chain recombines TRBV27 with TRBJ2-5, with a weak D call TRBD2 (5 bases). The closer fit of TRBJ2-1 to the DNA end suggests the J call may be wrong. The germline CDR1 and CDR2 sequences are MNHEY and SMNVEV (reference sequence). The CDR3 has 16 amino acids. Here the CDR3 DNA reads TGTGCCAGCAGTTTAGGGAGCGTTGGGAGACAAGAGACCCAGTTCTTC. This sequence encodes CASSLGSVGRQETQFF.

This clonotype was picked up many times. The V and J genes are TRBV7-2 and TRBJ2-5, with a tentative D call TRBD2 (5 bases). Trimming pared 5 bases from V and 3 bases from J, leaving 25 bases between. This CDR3 has 18 residues. The germline gives CDR1 SGHTA, CDR2 FQGNSA. Written as DNA, the CDR3 is TGTGCCAGCAGCCTAGAACCTCCCCAGTTGGCCGGGAAAGAGACCCAGTACTTC. Amino acids: CASSLEPPQLAGKETQYF.

This clonotype was picked up many times. This sequence joins TRBV20-1 and TRBJ1-5, with D unresolved. V lost 1 base to trimming and J lost 0 bases, with 13 bases between them. Germline lookup yields CDR1 DFQATT and CDR2 SNEGSKA (reference sequence). The CDR3 has 16 residues. CDR3 DNA sequence: TGCAGTGCTAGAGTCTTACAGATTGATAGCAATCAGCCCCAGCATTTT. Amino acid sequence: CSARVLQIDSNQPQHF.

This clonotype was detected only a few times. V usage is TRBV3-1 and J usage is TRBJ1-4, with no clear D. Germline CDR1 and CDR2: LGHDT and YNNKEL (reference sequence). Trimming pared 3 bases from V and 3 bases from J, leaving 2 bases between. This CDR3 has 12 residues. The CDR3: CASSHANEKLFF. The DNA for the CDR3 is TGTGCCAGCAGCCATGCTAATGAAAAACTGTTTTTT.

This clonotype occurred a few times. CDR3: CASTEVLVRQSDEQFF. DNA of the CDR3: TGTGCCAGCACCGAGGTTCTAGTTAGGCAGTCTGATGAGCAGTTCTTC. V is TRBV6-1 and J is TRBJ2-1; no firm D call. Germline values: CDR1 MNHNS, CDR2 SASEGT. This CDR3 region has 16 residues. V lost 7 bases and J lost 8, with 24 bases in between.

As concerns this clonotype: A much larger clonotype is one base distant, so this may be a read error. Here the CDR3 omits its conserved ending phenylalanine or tryptophan, so a read error is the likely source. This chain uses TRBV13 with TRBJ1-1, with 7 bases fitting TRBD1. There are 15 residues in the CDR3. V trimming: 5 bases; J trimming: 0 bases; junction bases outside the gene matches: 6. Germline V gene lookup returns CDR1 PRHDT and CDR2 FYEKMQ (reference sequence). The CDR3 spells CASSLLDRLNTEAFL. The DNA of the CDR3 is TGTGCCAGCAGCCTCCTGGACAGGTTGAACACTGAAGCTTTCCTT.

The rearrangement joins TRBV7-9 to TRBJ2-6, with D hard to call. Trimming took off 5 bases at V and 0 bases at J, with 11 bases between the two ends. Germline values: CDR1 SEHNR, CDR2 FQNEAQ (reference sequence). The CDR3 length is 16 residues. Written as DNA, the CDR3 is TGTGCCAGCAGCCCGATAGCCGTCTCTGGGGCCAACGTCCTGACTTTC. It yields the protein CASSPIAVSGANVLTF.

This clonotype showed up many times. The rearrangement joins TRBV15 to TRBJ1-3; TRBD1 aligns across 8 bases. The V gene end was trimmed by 1 base and the J gene end by 4 bases; junction bases not matched to a gene: 3. The CDR3 length is 15 residues. Germline CDR1 and CDR2: LNHNV and YYDKDF (reference sequence). The CDR3, as DNA: TGTGCCACCAGCAGAGGGACAGGGACAGGAAACACCATATATTTT. The encoded protein is CATSRGTGTGNTIYF.

The chain employs TRBV6-2 or TRBV6-3 and TRBJ1-2, with D unclear. V was shortened by 6 bases and J by 2 bases, with 16 bases between the two germline ends. The CDR3 totals 15 residues. Germline CDR1 MNHEY, CDR2 SVGEGT. In DNA, the CDR3 is TGTGCCAGCAGGGACTCTCTGGCGGAGAACTATGGCTACACCTTC. Residues: CASRDSLAENYGYTF.